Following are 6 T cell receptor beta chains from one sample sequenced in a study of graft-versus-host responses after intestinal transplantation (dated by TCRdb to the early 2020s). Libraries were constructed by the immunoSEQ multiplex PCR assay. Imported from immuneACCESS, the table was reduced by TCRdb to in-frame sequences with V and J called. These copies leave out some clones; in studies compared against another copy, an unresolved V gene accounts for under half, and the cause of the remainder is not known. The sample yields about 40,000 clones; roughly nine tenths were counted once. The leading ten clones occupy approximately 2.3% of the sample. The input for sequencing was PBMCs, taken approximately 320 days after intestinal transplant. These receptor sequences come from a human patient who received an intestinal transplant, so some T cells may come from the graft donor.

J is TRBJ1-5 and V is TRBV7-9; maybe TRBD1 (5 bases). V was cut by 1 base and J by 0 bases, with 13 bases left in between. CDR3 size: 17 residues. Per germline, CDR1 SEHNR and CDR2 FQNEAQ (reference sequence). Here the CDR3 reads CASSLVLDTYSNQPQHF. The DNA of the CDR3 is TGTGCCAGCAGCTTAGTTTTGGACACATATAGCAATCAGCCCCAGCATTTT.

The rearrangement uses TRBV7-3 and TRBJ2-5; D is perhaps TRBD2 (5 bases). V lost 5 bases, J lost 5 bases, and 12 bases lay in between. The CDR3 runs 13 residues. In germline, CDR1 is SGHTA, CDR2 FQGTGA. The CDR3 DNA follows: TGTGCCAGCAGCGAACTAGTCGGGGAGACCCAGTACTTC. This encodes CASSELVGETQYF.

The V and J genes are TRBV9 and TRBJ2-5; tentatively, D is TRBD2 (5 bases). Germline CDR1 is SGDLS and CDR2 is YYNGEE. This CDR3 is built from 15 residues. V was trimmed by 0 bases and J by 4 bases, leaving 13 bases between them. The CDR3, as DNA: TGTGCCAGCAGCGTAGCGGCGTGGGCGGGAGAGACCCAGTACTTC. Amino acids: CASSVAAWAGETQYF.

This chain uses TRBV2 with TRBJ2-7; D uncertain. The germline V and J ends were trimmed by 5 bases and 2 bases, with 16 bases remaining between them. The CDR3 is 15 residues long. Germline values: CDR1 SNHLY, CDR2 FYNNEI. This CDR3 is CASSSDNPRTYEQYF. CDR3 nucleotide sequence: TGTGCCAGCAGTTCGGATAATCCCCGAACCTACGAGCAGTACTTC. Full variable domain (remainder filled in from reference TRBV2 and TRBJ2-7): EPEVTQTPSHQVTQMGQEVILRCVPISNHLYFYWYRQILGQKVEFLVSFYNNEISEKSEIFDDQFSVERPDGSNFTLKIRSTKLEDSAMYFCASSSDNPRTYEQYFGPGTRLTVT.

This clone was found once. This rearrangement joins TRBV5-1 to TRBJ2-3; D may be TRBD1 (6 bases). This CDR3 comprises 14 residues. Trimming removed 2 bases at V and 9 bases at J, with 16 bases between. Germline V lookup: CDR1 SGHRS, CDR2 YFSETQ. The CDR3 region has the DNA TGCGCCAGCAGCTTCGGTCCGTCAGGGGACACGCAGTATTTT. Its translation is CASSFGPSGDTQYF.

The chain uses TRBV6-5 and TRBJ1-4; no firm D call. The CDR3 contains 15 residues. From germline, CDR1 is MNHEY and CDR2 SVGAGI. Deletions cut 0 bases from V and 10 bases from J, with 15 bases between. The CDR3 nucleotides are TGTGCCAGCAGTTACTCGAAGGAGCGCGCGGGAAAACTGTTTTTT. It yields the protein CASSYSKERAGKLFF.